This T cell receptor (beta chain) was sequenced during a study of vaccination effects on CD4 cells after COVID-19. The overall study: In culture with approximately 10 IU/ml IL-2 and 8.5 to 10 ug/ml peptides, PBMC were grown at 1.5 million to 2 million per well. Study-wide points: Healthy vaccine recipients' vaccine-induced clones were almost all SARS-CoV-2 mono-reactive. Late in the post-vaccination period, infection-induced and vaccine-induced clones underwent marked clonal contraction.

At the end of about 9 days of culture, CD4+ T cells were isolated. As their vaccination, participants received two doses of either BNT162b2 or mRNA-1273. Previously uninfected by SARS-CoV-2, the vaccine recipients also showed negative nucleocapsid antibodies. Germline V gene lookup returns CDR1 MGHRA and CDR2 YSYEKL. The CDR3 length is 17 residues. V lost 1 base to trimming and J lost 5 bases; unmatched junction nucleotides: 11. As regards this clone: Antigen unknown.

Assay: immunoSEQ multiplex PCR; the TCRdb copy retains only in-frame clones and omits some. This repertoire shows about 66,000 clones, 70% to 80% found once; its top ten account for 2.4%. The material was CD4+ T cells from PBMCs cultured without peptide, obtained after COVID-19 vaccination. The source of this sequence is a human donor who received a COVID-19 vaccine. This rearrangement joins TRBV4-1 to TRBJ2-1; the match to TRBD2 covers 7 bases. The CDR3 DNA is TGCGCCAGCAGCCAAGCGTTTAGGGCTAGCGGTAACAATGAGCAGTTCTTC. It translates to CASSQAFRASGNNEQFF.